The present entry profiles one T cell receptor beta chain with its context. Its antigen is not yet known. No base quality information exists; no much larger clone differs at one position. Reading from cysteine to phenylalanine, the CDR3 counts 13 amino acids. The entry retains the CDR3 DNA only, 39 bases that are in frame from base 1. Trimming costs V 3 bases and J 2 bases, and their ends lie 8 bases apart. The germline V gene (reference sequence) provides CDR1 SEHNR and CDR2 FQNEAQ. Using the deep immunoSEQ assay, multiplex PCR amplified TCR CDR3 regions from genomic DNA. Genomic DNA extracted from each cell subset was distributed evenly over all wells of several immunoSEQ 96-well plates, and each plate served as one replicate. Each replicate PCR for sorted subsets received approximately 200 ng genomic DNA, equal to about 30,000 T cell genomes. Purified libraries were quantified with a Qubit 3.0 fluorometer, sized on a Bioanalyzer 2100, and re-quantified with the KAPA Library Quantification kit. Every immunoSEQ 96-well plate was sequenced on a separate single-read 150-cycle Illumina NextSeq 550 flow cell. As for the authors' bioinformatics: Because only junctional sequences without quality scores were contained in the immunoSEQ output, filtering matching that applied to full-length reads could not be performed. Sequences were annotated with PyIR, a Python wrapper for IgBLAST v1.9, using IMGT germline references to assign V/J genes and CDR3. Reads with weak V/J assignments (E-value above 1e-6), missing CDR3, stop codons, out-of-frame junctions, or ambiguous translated residues were removed. V3J clonotypes were defined by identical inferred V gene, J gene, and CDR3 amino acid sequence. To compute the percentage overlap between repertoires, the number of shared unique clonotypes was divided by the size of the smaller repertoire. Repertoire richness was assessed with RTK rarefaction, the Chao1 estimator, and Recon v2.1 estimates of unobserved clonotypes. For all TCRbeta clonotypes obtained by the gDNA method from a few donors, generation probabilities were computed with OLGA. TCRdb provides this immuneACCESS table in a form limited to in-frame rearrangements. Some clones are lacking; in checked studies, under half of them reflect an unresolved V gene, and why the rest are absent is not known. D and trimming were read from the DNA, whereas the V and J calls and clone size are those reported in that table. The sample table shows some 600,000 clones, and 95% to 96% are seen once. 0.095% to 0.13% of the sample goes to the ten largest clones.

For the CD8 naive samples, CD45RO-negative cells were positively selected for CCR7, yielding a CD45RA+CCR7+ population from which TemRA cells were excluded. Donors were healthy HIV-negative adults with no recently reported acute infections or vaccinations. Every donor was a Caucasian adult living in Nashville, Tennessee, USA. Blood was collected by leukapheresis, and PBMCs were isolated by Ficoll-Histopaque density gradient centrifugation and then cryopreserved in liquid nitrogen vapor phase. Purity and quantity of every magnetically sorted T cell population were checked by analytical flow cytometry. Each sorted fraction had its genomic DNA isolated and then quantified by UV absorbance on a Nanodrop 2000c. The sample comes from a study of shared clonotypes between healthy human individuals (dated by TCRdb to between 2020 and 2021). Study-level background: The cohort comprised two women and three men aged 18 to 49 years. Per donor, three plates each were used for CD4 naive and CD4 memory, two for CD8 naive, and one for CD8 memory. The study deeply sequenced blood TCR repertoires of several healthy adults to estimate repertoire size and the extent of clonotype sharing between individuals. Different laboratories and diverse techniques were used to prepare libraries and sequence TCR repertoires, to increase sequencing depth and limit assay-specific biases. Between about 0.9 and 10 billion PBMCs per donor were obtained by leukapheresis.

General findings and caveats noted by the study authors: Because the study included a small number of donors, the genetic and exposure-history diversity represented was limited. Higher generation probabilities were observed for clonotypes shared by all four sorted-subset donors than for non-shared clonotypes. Across four donors, 4.5% to 6.5% of naive CD4, approximately 3.6% of naive CD8, roughly 2.3% of memory CD4, and 0.4% to 0.45% of memory CD8 clonotypes were shared. Pairwise subsampling led to the expectation that sequencing depth would affect the degree of clonotype sharing among donors. Sampling was restricted to blood, and TCR repertoires in tissue are likely to differ from TCR repertoires in blood. Naive subsets generally had larger estimated clonotype richness than memory subsets did. Rarefaction of sorted-subset datasets indicated incomplete sequencing despite the large sequencing depth.

Material: naive CD8+ T cells sorted from blood. The cell subset or site label on this specimen signifies: CD45RA+CCR7+. The chain is assembled from TRBV7-9 and TRBJ2-7; the D gene cannot be resolved reliably. The receptor's source is a woman younger than 45 in good health. The sequenced DNA: TGTGCCAGCAGCTTGGGCTTTGCCTACGAGCAGTACTTC. This translates into CASSLGFAYEQYF.